This note documents a single T cell receptor (beta chain) sequence. The sample belongs to a study of blood T cell repertoires in COVID-19. The wider study: COVID-19 samples, acute and convalescent, were from the United States, Italy and Spain.

V shed 3 bases and J shed 5 bases, with 17 bases lying between them. This CDR3 spans 15 amino acids. CDR1 and CDR2 from the germline V gene are SGHDT and YYEEEE. Profiling relied on immunoSEQ multiplex PCR, and the TCRdb table lists in-frame clones only, not all of them. The sample lists approximately 210,000 clones, roughly 88% occurring once. The material sequenced was peripheral blood. This receptor was identified in a woman in her 40s who had recovered from COVID-19. The chain is built from TRBV5-6 and TRBJ2-5, with TRBD1 as a possible D gene (6 bases). CDR3 DNA: TGTGCCAGCAGCTATTATCTTCAGGGGCAGGAGACCCAGTACTTC. Protein sequence: CASSYYLQGQETQYF.